Listed here are 8 T cell receptor beta chains from one sample, sequenced in a study of blood T cells in healthy people across ages. The use of a sample-barcoded 5' primer and a J-beta primer mix characterized a second PCR of roughly 6 to 11 cycles. TCRdb itself ran the 5' RACE reads through MiXCR, one entry per CDR3 protein. The sample shows about 1.8 million distinct CDR3 sequences, 49% of them seen only once. The sample was blood. Every receptor here comes from a woman between 35 and 50 years old in good health.

The gene calls are TRBV7-2 and TRBJ2-7, with TRBD2 identical over 13 bases. The CDR3 runs to 14 residues. Germline V CDR1 and CDR2: SGHTA, FQGNSA. Losses at the gene ends were 5 bases for V and 11 bases for J; bases not matched to a gene: 9. The CDR3 nucleotides read TGTGCCAGCAGCGCCTGGACTAGCGGGGGCCAGGAGTACTTC. Encoded protein: CASSAWTSGGQEYF.

This chain connects TRBV29-1 to TRBJ1-4, with 7 nucleotides matching TRBD1. Germline CDR1 and CDR2: SQVTM and ANQGSEA. This CDR3 region has 12 residues. CDR3 sequence reads: CGGGDRGEKLFF. The CDR3 nucleotides are TGCGGAGGGGGGGACAGAGGTGAAAAACTGTTTTTT.

This clonotype was counted only a few times. The chain uses TRBV4-3 and TRBJ2-7, with D unresolved. The CDR3 runs to 17 residues. Trimming removed 1 base from V and 0 bases from J, with 16 bases in between. Germline V gives CDR1 LGHNA, CDR2 YSLEER. CDR3 nucleotides: TGCGCCAGCAGCCAAGCTCATTGGAGCGAGAGCTCCTACGAGCAGTACTTC. Amino acid sequence: CASSQAHWSESSYEQYF.

This chain joins TRBV10-3 and TRBJ1-2; 7 nucleotides match TRBD1. The J segment lost 8 bases and the V segment lost 6 bases, leaving 15 bases of the junction unmatched. Germline V gene data show CDR1 as ENHRY and CDR2 as SYGVKD. The CDR3 totals 15 residues. The CDR3 region is CAIRPQGQRTWGYTF. The CDR3 coding sequence is TGTGCCATCAGACCACAGGGGCAACGGACGTGGGGCTACACCTTC.

This clonotype was seen a handful of times. V is TRBV6-1 and J is TRBJ2-1; 12 bases match TRBD2. The CDR3 is 17 residues long. Germline trimming cut 4 bases from V and 5 bases from J; bases unmatched to any gene: 9. Germline V gives CDR1 MNHNS, CDR2 SASEGT. The CDR3 region has the DNA TGTGCCAGCAGTGGGGTACTAGCGGGAGGACAGAACAATGAGCAGTTCTTC. Protein sequence: CASSGVLAGGQNNEQFF.

This clonotype was seen a few times. This rearrangement joins TRBV6-6 to TRBJ2-5; unclear D gene. CDR3 length equals 14 residues. Germline assignment: CDR1 MNHNY and CDR2 SVGAGI (reference sequence). Deletions cut 5 bases from V and 7 bases from J, with 17 bases between. The CDR3 DNA follows: TGTGCCAGCAGTCCGACTCATGATCTGGGGACCCAGTACTTC. It codes for CASSPTHDLGTQYF.

This chain uses TRBV12-3 or TRBV12-4 with TRBJ2-1; D is unclear. The CDR3 length is 11 residues. V lost 6 bases and J 13 bases, leaving 13 bases between the germline ends. CDR3 amino acids: CASSPSQRQFF. DNA for the CDR3: TGTGCCAGCAGCCCATCCCAACGCCAGTTCTTC.

The chain couples TRBV7-2 to TRBJ2-3; possibly TRBD1 for D (6 bases). Germline-derived CDR1 and CDR2 are SGHTA and FQGNSA. The CDR3 has 16 amino acids. V was clipped by 2 bases and J by 7 bases, with 19 bases between them. CDR3: CASSLRVGAGKNTQYF. The CDR3 bases are TGTGCCAGCAGCTTAAGGGTGGGGGCGGGTAAGAATACGCAGTATTTT.